A single TCR beta chain is shown here with its context. The antigen is unknown. The sample is drawn from a study of T-cell reconstitution after alpha-beta-depleted transplantation in children. Study-wide points: The main origin of T-cell counts and diversity one year after transplant was newly produced T cells.

A TCRbeta library incorporating unique molecular identifiers was prepared. Using its own MiXCR run on the PCR reads, TCRdb lists one record per CDR3 protein. The sample includes about 980,000 distinct CDR3 sequences, roughly 29% of them seen just once. Trimming pared 4 bases from V and 4 bases from J, leaving 21 bases between. The CDR3 has 18 residues. Germline values: CDR1 SGDLS, CDR2 YYNGEE. The chain links TRBV9 to TRBJ2-6; D may be TRBD1 or TRBD2 (5 bases each). Source: PBMCs, mostly from graft donor cells, taken 360 days after TCRalphabeta/CD19-depleted stem cell transplant. The TCR comes from a boy in the first two years of life who had a stem cell transplant for SCID, so the T cells may come from the graft donor. CDR3 in DNA: TGTGCCAGCAGCCCTCAAACGGGACGGCTCCGAGGGGCCAACGTCCTGACTTTC. Translating it yields CASSPQTGRLRGANVLTF.